This T cell receptor (beta chain) was identified during a study of blood T cell repertoires in COVID-19. Background on the study: In each case, the material was cDNA or gDNA derived from T cells, B-cell-depleted T cells, or PBMCs.

Which cohort a participant joined came from the clinical history participants gave. In Cohort 3, a recovered donor had either two negative PCRs, clearance, or symptom resolution. The CDR3 is made up of 14 amino acids. Germline CDR1 is WSHSY and CDR2 is SAAADI. V was trimmed by 7 bases and J by 0 bases, leaving 10 bases between them. As originally analysed: Estimates of nucleated cell counts were drawn from the amplification of reference gene primers. Sequencing was performed with immunoSEQ multiplex PCR; in TCRdb, only in-frame clones are kept and a portion is missing. The DNA was the basis for D and trimming; V, J and clone size are from that table. The repertoire holds a few hundred thousand clones, with 70% to 90% as singletons.

The TCR comes from a man in his forties who had recovered from COVID-19. Source material: PBMCs or T cells enriched from blood (not recorded which). This chain uses TRBV10-2 with TRBJ1-3; D is ambiguous. CDR3 sequence reads: CASKDSASGNTIYF. The DNA of the CDR3 is TGCGCCAGCAAGGACTCCGCCTCTGGAAACACCATATATTTT.